Listed below are T cell receptor beta chains from one sample, sequenced in a study of T-cell memory formation after mild COVID-19. TCRdb fed the 5' RACE reads into MiXCR, producing one record per CDR3 protein. The profile shows over 95,000 distinct CDR3 sequences, about a fifth of them singletons. Specimen: PBMCs or a T cell subset sorted from them (not recorded which). The receptor set was obtained from a man aged 18 to 29 who had mild COVID-19 (a few samples of this study predate the infection). Cell type and time point are not known. Both conserved end residues are part of each CDR3.

len: 15; j_gene: TRBJ1-4; v_gene: TRBV20-1; CDR3aa: CSARDRDRANEKLFF
len: 13; j_gene: TRBJ1-6; v_gene: TRBV7-6; CDR3aa: CASSPGGGSPLHF
len: 14; j_gene: TRBJ1-5; v_gene: TRBV4-3; CDR3aa: CASSRGRVGQPQHF
len: 14; j_gene: TRBJ2-7; v_gene: TRBV6-1; CDR3aa: CASSEAHGDHEQYF
len: 14; j_gene: TRBJ2-5; v_gene: TRBV20-1; CDR3aa: CSARDRVLAETQYF
len: 16; j_gene: TRBJ2-3; v_gene: TRBV4-1; CDR3aa: CASSPVAKVNTDTQYF
len: 15; j_gene: TRBJ2-5; v_gene: TRBV12-3/TRBV12-4; CDR3aa: CASSETGAGPETQYF
len: 14; j_gene: TRBJ1-3; v_gene: TRBV4-3; CDR3aa: CASSQESWGYTIYF
len: 12; j_gene: TRBJ2-1; v_gene: TRBV20-1; CDR3aa: CSASKGRAEQFF
len: 14; j_gene: TRBJ2-1; v_gene: TRBV6-5; CDR3aa: CASSPDVAFNEQFF
len: 16; j_gene: TRBJ1-1; v_gene: TRBV28; CDR3aa: CASIHRDRGPLTEAFF
len: 14; j_gene: TRBJ1-2; v_gene: TRBV27; CDR3aa: CASSLTPSPYGYTF
len: 11; j_gene: TRBJ2-7; v_gene: TRBV2; CDR3aa: CASSEAPEQYF
len: 14; j_gene: TRBJ2-1; v_gene: TRBV19; CDR3aa: CASSMGETGDEQFF
len: 15; j_gene: TRBJ2-3; v_gene: TRBV7-2; CDR3aa: CASSPYGGAGDTQYF
len: 17; j_gene: TRBJ2-1; v_gene: TRBV4-3; CDR3aa: CASSQETGRPSYNEQFF
len: 12; j_gene: TRBJ2-2; v_gene: TRBV27; CDR3aa: CATSQGTGELFF
len: 15; j_gene: TRBJ2-5; v_gene: TRBV15; CDR3aa: CATSRERGAQETQYF
len: 15; j_gene: TRBJ2-1; v_gene: TRBV4-3; CDR3aa: CASSGGTSSYNEQFF
len: 16; j_gene: TRBJ2-1; v_gene: TRBV10-3; CDR3aa: CAISVSPSAAYNEQFF
len: 15; j_gene: TRBJ1-5; v_gene: TRBV6-4; CDR3aa: CASSDLVFCNQPQHF
len: 15; j_gene: TRBJ2-3; v_gene: TRBV6-6; CDR3aa: CASSYWDTRTDTQYF
len: 14; j_gene: TRBJ1-6; v_gene: TRBV4-3; CDR3aa: CASSRTDYNSPLHF
len: 14; j_gene: TRBJ1-1; v_gene: TRBV5-6; CDR3aa: CASSLGVGNTEAFF
len: 16; j_gene: TRBJ2-2; v_gene: TRBV5-5; CDR3aa: CASSSEGRMNTGELFF
len: 14; j_gene: TRBJ1-5; v_gene: TRBV12-3/TRBV12-4; CDR3aa: CASSSNRGHQPQHF
len: 12; j_gene: TRBJ2-7; v_gene: TRBV5-5; CDR3aa: CASSFTSYEQYF
len: 15; j_gene: TRBJ2-7; v_gene: TRBV10-3; CDR3aa: CAISVGLAGALEQYF
len: 14; j_gene: TRBJ1-5; v_gene: TRBV28; CDR3aa: CASSFRVSSQPQHF
len: 14; j_gene: TRBJ2-1; v_gene: TRBV7-6; CDR3aa: CASSPWTGEDEQFF
len: 14; j_gene: TRBJ2-1; v_gene: TRBV5-5; CDR3aa: CASSFLQRSDEQFF
len: 16; j_gene: TRBJ2-3; v_gene: TRBV7-9; CDR3aa: CASSPTSGASTDTQYF
len: 14; j_gene: TRBJ2-1; v_gene: TRBV7-7; CDR3aa: CASSLGGPPNEQFF
len: 16; j_gene: TRBJ2-5; v_gene: TRBV29-1; CDR3aa: CSVEDLHRGDFWHQYF
len: 16; j_gene: TRBJ2-7; v_gene: TRBV20-1; CDR3aa: CSARDRGQHRIYEQYF
len: 15; j_gene: TRBJ2-3; v_gene: TRBV6-2/TRBV6-3; CDR3aa: CASIRATSGTDTQYF
len: 19; j_gene: TRBJ1-3; v_gene: TRBV7-2; CDR3aa: CASSPRLGDSSFSGNTIYF
len: 15; j_gene: TRBJ1-1; v_gene: TRBV5-1; CDR3aa: CASRIRGAGNTEAFF
len: 16; j_gene: TRBJ2-2; v_gene: TRBV6-1; CDR3aa: CASSETDRANTGELFF
len: 17; j_gene: TRBJ2-6; v_gene: TRBV12-3/TRBV12-4; CDR3aa: CASSTRGHSSGANVLTF
len: 15; j_gene: TRBJ2-3; v_gene: TRBV9; CDR3aa: CASSASGGLADTQYF
len: 13; j_gene: TRBJ2-5; v_gene: TRBV7-9; CDR3aa: CASSLGGQETQYF
len: 17; j_gene: TRBJ2-3; v_gene: TRBV27; CDR3aa: CASSPVGGGGPTDTQYF
len: 14; j_gene: TRBJ2-2; v_gene: TRBV7-3; CDR3aa: CASSPGVSTGELFF
len: 16; j_gene: TRBJ1-2; v_gene: TRBV6-2/TRBV6-3; CDR3aa: CASSYDWVPGDYGYTF
len: 16; j_gene: TRBJ1-3; v_gene: TRBV4-1; CDR3aa: CASSQIDGHSGNTIYF
len: 14; j_gene: TRBJ2-7; v_gene: TRBV12-3/TRBV12-4; CDR3aa: CASSLATGPYEQYF
len: 20; j_gene: TRBJ2-1; v_gene: TRBV4-1; CDR3aa: CASSRRLSITGTAHNNEQFF
len: 15; j_gene: TRBJ2-3; v_gene: TRBV14; CDR3aa: CASSPGTGSADTQYF
len: 12; j_gene: TRBJ2-1; v_gene: TRBV29-1; CDR3aa: CSAEFRDNEQFF
len: 16; j_gene: TRBJ1-1; v_gene: TRBV19; CDR3aa: CASSIERDRVHTEAFF
len: 17; j_gene: TRBJ1-5; v_gene: TRBV6-5; CDR3aa: CASSYSYPPSSNQPQHF
len: 14; j_gene: TRBJ1-2; v_gene: TRBV7-9; CDR3aa: CASSLDGANYGYTF
len: 15; j_gene: TRBJ2-2; v_gene: TRBV5-5; CDR3aa: CASLPWGGHTGELFF
len: 13; j_gene: TRBJ1-2; v_gene: TRBV6-4; CDR3aa: CASSDNANYGYTF
len: 14; j_gene: TRBJ2-3; v_gene: TRBV24-1; CDR3aa: CATSDPGVPDTQYF
len: 20; j_gene: TRBJ2-6; v_gene: TRBV12-3/TRBV12-4; CDR3aa: CASRDNRASGHWSGANVLTF
len: 13; j_gene: TRBJ2-1; v_gene: TRBV12-3/TRBV12-4; CDR3aa: CASSLGQYNEQFF
len: 13; j_gene: TRBJ2-1; v_gene: TRBV11-3; CDR3aa: CASSGRGVDEQFF
len: 15; j_gene: TRBJ1-2; v_gene: TRBV5-5; CDR3aa: CASSTTGGAGYGYTF